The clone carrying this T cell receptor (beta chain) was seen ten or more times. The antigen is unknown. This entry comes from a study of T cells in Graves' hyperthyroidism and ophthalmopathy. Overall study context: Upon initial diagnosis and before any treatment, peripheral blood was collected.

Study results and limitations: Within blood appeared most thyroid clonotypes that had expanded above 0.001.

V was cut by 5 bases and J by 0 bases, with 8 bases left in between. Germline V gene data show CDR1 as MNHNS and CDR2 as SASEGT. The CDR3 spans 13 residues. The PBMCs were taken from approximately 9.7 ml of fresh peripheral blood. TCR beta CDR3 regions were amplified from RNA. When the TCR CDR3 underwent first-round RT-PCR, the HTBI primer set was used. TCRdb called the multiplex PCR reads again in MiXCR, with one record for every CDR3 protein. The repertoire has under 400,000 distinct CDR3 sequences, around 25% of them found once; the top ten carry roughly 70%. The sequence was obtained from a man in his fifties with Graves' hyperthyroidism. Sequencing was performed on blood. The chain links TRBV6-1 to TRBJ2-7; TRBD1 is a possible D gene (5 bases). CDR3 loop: CASSQGSSYEQYF. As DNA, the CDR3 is TGTGCCAGCAGTCAGGGCAGCTCCTACGAGCAGTACTTC.